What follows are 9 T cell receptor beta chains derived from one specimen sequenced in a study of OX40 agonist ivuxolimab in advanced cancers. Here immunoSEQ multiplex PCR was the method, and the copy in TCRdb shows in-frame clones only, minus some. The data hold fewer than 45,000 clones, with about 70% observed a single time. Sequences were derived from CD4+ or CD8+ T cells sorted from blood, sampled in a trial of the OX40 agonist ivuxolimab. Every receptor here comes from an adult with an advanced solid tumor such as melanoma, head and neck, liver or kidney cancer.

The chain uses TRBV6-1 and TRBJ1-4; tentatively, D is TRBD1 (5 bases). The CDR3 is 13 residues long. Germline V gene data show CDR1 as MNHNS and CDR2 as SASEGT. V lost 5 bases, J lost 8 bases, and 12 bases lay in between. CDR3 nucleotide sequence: TGTGCCAGCAGTTGGGGGATGACAGAAAAACTGTTTTTT. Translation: CASSWGMTEKLFF.

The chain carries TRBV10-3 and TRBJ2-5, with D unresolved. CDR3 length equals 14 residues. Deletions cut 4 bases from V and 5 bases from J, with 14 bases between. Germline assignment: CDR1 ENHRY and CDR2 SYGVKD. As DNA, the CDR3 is TGTGCCATCAGTGGGGCGGTTTTTTATGAGACCCAGTACTTC. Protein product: CAISGAVFYETQYF.

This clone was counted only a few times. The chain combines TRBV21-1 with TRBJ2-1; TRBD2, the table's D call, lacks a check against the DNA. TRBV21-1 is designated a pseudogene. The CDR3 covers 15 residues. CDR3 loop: CASSKQRGGDNEQFF. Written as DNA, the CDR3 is TGTGCCAGCAGCAAGCAGCGGGGGGGCGACAATGAGCAGTTCTTC.

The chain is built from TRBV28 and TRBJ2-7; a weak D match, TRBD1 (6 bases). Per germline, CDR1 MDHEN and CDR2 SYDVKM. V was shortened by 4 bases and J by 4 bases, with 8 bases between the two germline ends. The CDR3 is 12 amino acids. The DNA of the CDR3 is TGTGCCAGCAGTTCGACAGGTTACGAGCAGTACTTC. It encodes CASSSTGYEQYF.

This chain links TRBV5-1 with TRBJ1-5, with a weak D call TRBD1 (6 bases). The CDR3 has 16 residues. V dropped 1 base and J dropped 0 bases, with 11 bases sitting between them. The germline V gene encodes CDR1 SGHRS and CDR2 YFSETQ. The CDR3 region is CASSLNGQYSNQPQHF. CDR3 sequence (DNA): TGCGCCAGCAGCTTGAACGGACAGTATAGCAATCAGCCCCAGCATTTT.

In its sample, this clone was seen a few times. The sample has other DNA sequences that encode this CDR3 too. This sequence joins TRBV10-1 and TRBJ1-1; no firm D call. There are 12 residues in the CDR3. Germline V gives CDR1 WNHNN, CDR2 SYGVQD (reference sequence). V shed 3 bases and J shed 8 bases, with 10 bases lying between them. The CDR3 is CASSDDTTEAFF. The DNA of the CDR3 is TGCGCCAGCAGTGATGACACTACCGAAGCTTTCTTT.

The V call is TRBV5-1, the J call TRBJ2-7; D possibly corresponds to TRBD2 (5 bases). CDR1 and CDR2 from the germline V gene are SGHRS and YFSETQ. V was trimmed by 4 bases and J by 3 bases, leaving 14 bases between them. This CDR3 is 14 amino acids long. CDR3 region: CASSTQTGSYEQYF. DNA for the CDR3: TGCGCCAGCAGCACCCAGACGGGAAGCTACGAGCAGTACTTC.

CDR3 sequence (DNA): TGTGCCAGCAAAGGAGGGCGCCAGGGTGAAAAACTGTTTTTT. Amino acids: CASKGGRQGEKLFF. This chain joins TRBV2 and TRBJ1-4, with D possibly being TRBD1 (5 bases). Per the germline V gene, CDR1 is SNHLY and CDR2 is FYNNEI. The CDR3 sequence is 14 residues long. Trimming shortened V by 7 bases and J by 7 bases, and 16 bases separated the two germline ends.

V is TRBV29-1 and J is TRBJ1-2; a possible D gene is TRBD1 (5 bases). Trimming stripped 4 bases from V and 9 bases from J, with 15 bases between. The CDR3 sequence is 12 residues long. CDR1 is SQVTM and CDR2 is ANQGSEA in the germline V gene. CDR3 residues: CSVGDSPSRYTF. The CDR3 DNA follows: TGCAGCGTTGGAGACAGCCCCTCCCGCTACACCTTC.